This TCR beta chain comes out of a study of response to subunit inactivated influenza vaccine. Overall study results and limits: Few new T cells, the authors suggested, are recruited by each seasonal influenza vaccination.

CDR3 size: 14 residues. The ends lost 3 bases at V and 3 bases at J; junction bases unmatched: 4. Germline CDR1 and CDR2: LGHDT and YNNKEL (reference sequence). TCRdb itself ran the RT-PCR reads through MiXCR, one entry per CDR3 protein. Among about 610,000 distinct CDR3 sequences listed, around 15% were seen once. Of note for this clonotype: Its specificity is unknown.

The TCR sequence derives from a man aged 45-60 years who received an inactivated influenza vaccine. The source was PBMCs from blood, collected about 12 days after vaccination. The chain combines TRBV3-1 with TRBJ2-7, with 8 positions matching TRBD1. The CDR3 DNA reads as TGTGCCAGCAGCCAGGTTGGGACAGGCTACGAGCAGTACTTC. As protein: CASSQVGTGYEQYF.